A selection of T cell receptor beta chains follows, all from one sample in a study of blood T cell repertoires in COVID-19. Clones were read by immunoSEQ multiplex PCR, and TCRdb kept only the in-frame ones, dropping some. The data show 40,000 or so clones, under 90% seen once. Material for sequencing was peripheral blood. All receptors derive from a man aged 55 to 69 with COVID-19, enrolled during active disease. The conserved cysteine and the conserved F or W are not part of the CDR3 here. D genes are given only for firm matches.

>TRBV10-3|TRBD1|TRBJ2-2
AIRQDRGSGELF
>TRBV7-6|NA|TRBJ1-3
ASSDARGFSGNTIY
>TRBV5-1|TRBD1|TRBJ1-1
ASSLDRATEAF
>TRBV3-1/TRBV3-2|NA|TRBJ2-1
ASSQGYSNEQF
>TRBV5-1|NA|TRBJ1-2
ASSRTPTENYGYT
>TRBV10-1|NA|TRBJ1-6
ASSGGASPLH
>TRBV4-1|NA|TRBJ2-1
ASSPQGEQF
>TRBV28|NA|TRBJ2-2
ASSPSSVRTGELF
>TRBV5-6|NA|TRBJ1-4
ASSLQGVSEKLF
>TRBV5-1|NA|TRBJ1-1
ASSFLSGQNTEAF
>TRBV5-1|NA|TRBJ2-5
ASSGSDQETQY
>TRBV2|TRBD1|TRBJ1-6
ASRETGGSNSPLH
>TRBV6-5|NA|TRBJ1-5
ASRGAGYGNQPQH
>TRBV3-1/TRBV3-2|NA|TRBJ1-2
ASSQESYGYT
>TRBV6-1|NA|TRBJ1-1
ASSEVANTEAF
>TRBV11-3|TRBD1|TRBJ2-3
ASSLTGLGTQY
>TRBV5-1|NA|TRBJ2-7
ASSLRDFSYEQY
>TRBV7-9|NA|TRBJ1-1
ASSLDSLLNTEAF
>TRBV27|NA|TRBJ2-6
ASSPGAGANVLT
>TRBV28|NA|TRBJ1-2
ASSLTGNYGYT
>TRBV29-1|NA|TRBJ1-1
SGGHNTEAF
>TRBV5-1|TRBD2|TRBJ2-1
ASSLVSGRVNEQF